This T cell receptor (beta chain) stems from a study of CD4 T cells in relation to SARS-CoV-2 and coronaviruses. In the study overall: ViraFEST: roughly ten-day antigen culture of PBMCs, then TCR beta CDR3 sequencing. Controls used an HIV-1 Nef peptide pool or no peptide.

The CDR3 totals 13 residues. V shed 10 bases and J 6 bases; nucleotides not matched to a gene: 4. Germline V gives CDR1 KGHSH, CDR2 LQKENI. As for this clone: What it binds is unknown.

The unexposed donors gave CD4+ T cells in about 2010-2019, prior to COVID-19. After about 11 days of culture, CD4+ T cells were isolated. PBMCs were plated at roughly 2.1 million per well in IL-2-containing medium. Libraries were prepared by immunoSEQ multiplex PCR; TCRdb keeps only in-frame clonotypes and omits some of them. The repertoire holds more than 25,000 clones, 60% to 85% seen once, with around 15% in the top ten. Source material: CD4+ T cells from PBMCs, cultured in vitro. The origin of this receptor is a human donor in good health. V and J are TRBV18 and TRBJ2-2; 11 bases match TRBD2. CDR3 coding DNA: TGTGCCACCGGACTAGCGGGCGCCGGGGAGCTGTTTTTT. Its translation is CATGLAGAGELFF. The variable domain in full, completed from reference TRBV18 and TRBJ2-2, reads NAGVMQNPRHLVRRRGQEARLRCSPMKGHSHVYWYRQLPEEGLKFMVYLQKENIIDESGMPKERFSAEFPKEGPSILRIQQVVRGDSAAYFCATGLAGAGELFFGEGSRLTVL.